Listed below are T cell receptor beta chains from one sample, sequenced in a study of beta chain features in type 1 diabetes. Generated by immunoSEQ multiplex PCR, the TCRdb table keeps only in-frame clones and is missing some. The data hold about 930,000 clones, with under 20% observed a single time. Material for sequencing was naive CD4+ T cells from blood. Receptor source: a woman younger than 30 in good health. Each CDR3 is given with its conserved first and last residue. Fields, in order: CDR3 DNA, CDR3 protein, clone size, V gene, D gene, J gene. D genes are given only for firm matches. Rows may omit the clone size; those that give it use once, few, many or a size class.

CDR3 DNA: TGTGCCAGCAGTTTAGGGGTCGTCGGGAATAGCAATCAGCCCCAGCATTTT
CDR3 protein: CASSLGVVGNSNQPQHF
clone size: once
V gene: TRBV7-9
D gene: -
J gene: TRBJ1-5

CDR3 DNA: TGTGCCATCGGCGAGTTTACTGAAGCTTTCTTT
CDR3 protein: CAIGEFTEAFF
clone size: -
V gene: TRBV10-3
D gene: -
J gene: TRBJ1-1

CDR3 DNA: TGTGCCAGCAGCTTAGCGACGAATCCCTACGAGCAGTACTTC
CDR3 protein: CASSLATNPYEQYF
clone size: -
V gene: TRBV7-9
D gene: -
J gene: TRBJ2-7

CDR3 DNA: TGTGCCAGCACCAACCCAACTAGGCCCGGGGAGCTGTTTTTT
CDR3 protein: CASTNPTRPGELFF
clone size: few
V gene: TRBV11-1
D gene: -
J gene: TRBJ2-2

CDR3 DNA: TGTGCCAGCAGTTACCTAATAACAGGGAACAATGAGCAGTTCTTC
CDR3 protein: CASSYLITGNNEQFF
clone size: -
V gene: TRBV6-6
D gene: -
J gene: TRBJ2-1

CDR3 DNA: TGTGCCAGCAGCCAACCCGGACTAGCGGGAGATTTCGAGACCCAGTACTTC
CDR3 protein: CASSQPGLAGDFETQYF
clone size: -
V gene: TRBV4-2
D gene: TRBD2
J gene: TRBJ2-5

CDR3 DNA: TGTGCCAGCAGTTTATCGTCCCGAGATCGGCACATTCAGTACTTC
CDR3 protein: CASSLSSRDRHIQYF
clone size: -
V gene: TRBV27
D gene: -
J gene: TRBJ2-4

CDR3 DNA: TGTGCCAGCAGCTTCCCCAGGGGATATGGCTACACCTTC
CDR3 protein: CASSFPRGYGYTF
clone size: few
V gene: TRBV5-4
D gene: -
J gene: TRBJ1-2

CDR3 DNA: TGTGCCAGCAGTTACAGGGGGCGCGATCAGCCCCAGCATTTT
CDR3 protein: CASSYRGRDQPQHF
clone size: few
V gene: TRBV6-6
D gene: TRBD1
J gene: TRBJ1-5

CDR3 DNA: TGTGCCACCAGCAGAGGGGACAGGGTGGAAAAACTGTTTTTT
CDR3 protein: CATSRGDRVEKLFF
clone size: few
V gene: TRBV15
D gene: TRBD1
J gene: TRBJ1-4

CDR3 DNA: TGTGCCAGCAGTGGGAACAGGGGTAACTATGGCTACACCTTC
CDR3 protein: CASSGNRGNYGYTF
clone size: -
V gene: TRBV2
D gene: TRBD1
J gene: TRBJ1-2

CDR3 DNA: TGTGCCAGCAGCTTACTAGCCGGGACTCACTACAATGAGCAGTTCTTC
CDR3 protein: CASSLLAGTHYNEQFF
clone size: -
V gene: TRBV7-3
D gene: -
J gene: TRBJ2-1

CDR3 DNA: TGCAGTGCTTGGGGAACCGGGGAGCTGTTTTTT
CDR3 protein: CSAWGTGELFF
clone size: -
V gene: TRBV20-1
D gene: -
J gene: TRBJ2-2

CDR3 DNA: TGTGCCAGCAGTCAGACTAGCGGGAGAGGTAATGAGCAGTTCTTC
CDR3 protein: CASSQTSGRGNEQFF
clone size: -
V gene: TRBV7-8
D gene: TRBD2
J gene: TRBJ2-1

CDR3 DNA: TGCGCCAGCAAGGCTAGCAGCTACAATGAGCAGTTCTTC
CDR3 protein: CASKASSYNEQFF
clone size: -
V gene: TRBV5-1
D gene: -
J gene: TRBJ2-1

CDR3 DNA: TGTGCCAGCAGTTACGGGCGCGGGCAGCCCCAGCATTTT
CDR3 protein: CASSYGRGQPQHF
clone size: few
V gene: TRBV6-5
D gene: -
J gene: TRBJ1-5

CDR3 DNA: TGTGCCAGCAGTTTCTTTTCGGCGGGAGCAGAGGTCAATGAGCAGTTCTTC
CDR3 protein: CASSFFSAGAEVNEQFF
clone size: -
V gene: TRBV28
D gene: TRBD2
J gene: TRBJ2-1

CDR3 DNA: TGTGCCAGCAGCTTTCAGGGTACAGATACGCAGTATTTT
CDR3 protein: CASSFQGTDTQYF
clone size: few
V gene: TRBV7-2
D gene: -
J gene: TRBJ2-3

CDR3 DNA: TGTGCCAGCAGTTTAAGGGAGCAAGAGACCCAGTACTTC
CDR3 protein: CASSLREQETQYF
clone size: -
V gene: TRBV27
D gene: -
J gene: TRBJ2-5

CDR3 DNA: TGTGCCAGCAGACAACCTCTAGGCTACGAGCAGTACTTC
CDR3 protein: CASRQPLGYEQYF
clone size: -
V gene: TRBV28
D gene: -
J gene: TRBJ2-7

CDR3 DNA: TGCGCCAGCAGCTTACCGGGACAAGTGCAGTACTTC
CDR3 protein: CASSLPGQVQYF
clone size: few
V gene: TRBV5-1
D gene: -
J gene: TRBJ2-7

CDR3 DNA: TGTGCCAGCTCCCAAGGACTAGCGGGGCTTACAGATACGCAGTATTTT
CDR3 protein: CASSQGLAGLTDTQYF
clone size: few
V gene: TRBV18
D gene: TRBD2
J gene: TRBJ2-3

CDR3 DNA: TGCGCCAGCAGCCAAGAGCGGGGTGGCGGAGACATTCAGTACTTC
CDR3 protein: CASSQERGGGDIQYF
clone size: few
V gene: TRBV4-1
D gene: -
J gene: TRBJ2-4

CDR3 DNA: TGTGCCAGCTCGCTGACTAGCGCTATAAAGACCCAGTACTTC
CDR3 protein: CASSLTSAIKTQYF
clone size: few
V gene: TRBV18
D gene: TRBD2
J gene: TRBJ2-5

CDR3 DNA: TGTGCCAGCAGTCAGGGCTCTGGAAACACCATATATTTT
CDR3 protein: CASSQGSGNTIYF
clone size: few
V gene: TRBV6-5
D gene: -
J gene: TRBJ1-3

CDR3 DNA: TGTGCCAGCAGCCTAGACCGCTTAGCTGGAGATACGCAGTATTTT
CDR3 protein: CASSLDRLAGDTQYF
clone size: -
V gene: TRBV7-2
D gene: -
J gene: TRBJ2-3

CDR3 DNA: TGTGCCAGCAGTCCCCGGGAAATCGTTTCTGCCCAGCATTTT
CDR3 protein: CASSPREIVSAQHF
clone size: few
V gene: TRBV7-3
D gene: -
J gene: TRBJ1-5

CDR3 DNA: TGTGCCAGCAGACGGGGAAGCACAGATACGCAGTATTTT
CDR3 protein: CASRRGSTDTQYF
clone size: few
V gene: TRBV28
D gene: -
J gene: TRBJ2-3

CDR3 DNA: TGTGCCAGCAGCGAGGGTCTAGCGGGAGTTATGGAGACCCAGTACTTC
CDR3 protein: CASSEGLAGVMETQYF
clone size: few
V gene: TRBV7-9
D gene: TRBD2
J gene: TRBJ2-5

CDR3 DNA: TGTGCCAGCAGAGAGGGAGGGCCTTCCAATGAGCAGTTCTTC
CDR3 protein: CASREGGPSNEQFF
clone size: few
V gene: TRBV7-2
D gene: TRBD2
J gene: TRBJ2-1

CDR3 DNA: TGCGCCAGCAGCCAAGCGACTAGTATAGTAGATACGCAGTATTTT
CDR3 protein: CASSQATSIVDTQYF
clone size: -
V gene: TRBV4-3
D gene: -
J gene: TRBJ2-3

CDR3 DNA: TGTGCCATCAGTGAGAAGTTACATGAGCAGTTCTTC
CDR3 protein: CAISEKLHEQFF
clone size: -
V gene: TRBV10-3
D gene: -
J gene: TRBJ2-1

CDR3 DNA: TGTGCCAGCAGTTGCTCGGGGGCTCAAGAGACCCAGTACTTC
CDR3 protein: CASSCSGAQETQYF
clone size: -
V gene: TRBV6-6
D gene: -
J gene: TRBJ2-5

CDR3 DNA: TGTGCCATCAGTGAGTCGGACGGTACAGATACGCAGTATTTT
CDR3 protein: CAISESDGTDTQYF
clone size: -
V gene: TRBV10-3
D gene: -
J gene: TRBJ2-3

CDR3 DNA: TGTGCCATCAGTGAGTCTGGACCTCCCCAGCCCCAGCATTTT
CDR3 protein: CAISESGPPQPQHF
clone size: -
V gene: TRBV10-3
D gene: -
J gene: TRBJ1-5